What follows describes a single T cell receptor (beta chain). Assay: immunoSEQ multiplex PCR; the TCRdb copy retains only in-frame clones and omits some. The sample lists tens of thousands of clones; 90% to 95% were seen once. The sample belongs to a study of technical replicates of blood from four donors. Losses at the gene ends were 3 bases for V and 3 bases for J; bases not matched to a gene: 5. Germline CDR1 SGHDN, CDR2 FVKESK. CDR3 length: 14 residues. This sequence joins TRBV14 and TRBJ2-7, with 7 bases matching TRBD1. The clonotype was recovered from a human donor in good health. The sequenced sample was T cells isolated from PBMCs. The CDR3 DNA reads TGTGCCAGCAGCCACTGGGACAGCCTCTACGAGCAGTACTTC. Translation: CASSHWDSLYEQYF.